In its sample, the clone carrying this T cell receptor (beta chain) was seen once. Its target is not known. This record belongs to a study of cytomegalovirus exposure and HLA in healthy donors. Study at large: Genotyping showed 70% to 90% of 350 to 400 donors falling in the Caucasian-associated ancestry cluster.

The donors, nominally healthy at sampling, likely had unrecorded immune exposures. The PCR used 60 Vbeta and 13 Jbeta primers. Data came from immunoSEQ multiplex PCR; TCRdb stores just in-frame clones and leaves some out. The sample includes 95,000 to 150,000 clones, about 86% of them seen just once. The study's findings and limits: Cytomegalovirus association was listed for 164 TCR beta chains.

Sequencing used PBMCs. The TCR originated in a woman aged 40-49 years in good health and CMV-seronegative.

Here the CDR3 DNA reads TGTGCCAGCAGCTTATCGCCTTGGGGCGACGTCGCGGGAAATGAGCAGTTCTTC. It specifies CASSLSPWGDVAGNEQFF. The J gene is TRBJ2-1, the V gene TRBV11-1; tentatively, D is TRBD2 (6 bases). Germline CDR1 and CDR2: SGHAT and FQDESV (reference sequence). V lost 2 bases, J lost 7 bases, and 24 bases lay in between. This CDR3 is 18 amino acids long.